This TCR beta chain was recovered during a study of cytomegalovirus exposure and HLA in healthy donors. Study as a whole: Sequencing of about 179 million T cells in an earlier analysis found more than 100 million unique TCR beta sequences. Findings and caveats of the study: The study labeled more than 150 TCR beta chains cytomegalovirus-associated. In vitro testing confirmed a few CMV-associated chains as specific for CMV antigens.

Points on this clone: Its target is unknown.

A multiplex PCR was run with 60 Vbeta primers and 13 Jbeta primers. The assay was immunoSEQ multiplex PCR, and TCRdb's table has in-frame clones only and misses some. The table lists about 100,000 clones, around 80% of them singletons, with about 1.7% in the top ten. What was sequenced was PBMCs. The TCR was taken from a woman between 40 and 50 years old in good health and CMV-seronegative.

The CDR3 loop is CASSVLLPPGNEQFF. CDR3 DNA sequence: TGTGCCAGCAGTGTTCTTCTGCCCCCCGGCAATGAGCAGTTCTTC. J is TRBJ2-1 and V is TRBV2; D ambiguous. V lost 4 bases and J lost 6, with 16 bases in between. CDR3 length: 15 residues. Germline values: CDR1 SNHLY, CDR2 FYNNEI. The full variable domain, completed using reference TRBV2 and TRBJ2-1, is EPEVTQTPSHQVTQMGQEVILRCVPISNHLYFYWYRQILGQKVEFLVSFYNNEISEKSEIFDDQFSVERPDGSNFTLKIRSTKLEDSAMYFCASSVLLPPGNEQFFGPGTRLTVL.